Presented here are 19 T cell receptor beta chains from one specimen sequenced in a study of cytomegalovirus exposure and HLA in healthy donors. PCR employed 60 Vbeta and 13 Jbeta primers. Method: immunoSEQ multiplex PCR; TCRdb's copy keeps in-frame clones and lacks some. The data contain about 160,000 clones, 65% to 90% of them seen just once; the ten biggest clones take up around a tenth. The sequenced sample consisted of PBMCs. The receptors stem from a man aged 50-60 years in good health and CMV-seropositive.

CDR3 in amino acids: CASSLYPSMKTQYF. In DNA, the CDR3 is TGTGCCAGCAGTTTATACCCTAGTATGAAGACCCAGTACTTC. The chain employs TRBV27 and TRBJ2-5; no firm D call. This CDR3 has 14 residues. Germline V gene lookup returns CDR1 MNHEY and CDR2 SMNVEV (reference sequence). Trimming stripped 1 base from V and 6 bases from J, with 12 bases between.

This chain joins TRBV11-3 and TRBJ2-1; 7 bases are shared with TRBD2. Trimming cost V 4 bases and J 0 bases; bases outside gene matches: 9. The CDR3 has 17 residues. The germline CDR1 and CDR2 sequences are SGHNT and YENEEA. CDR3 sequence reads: CASSSGRGGSSYNEQFF. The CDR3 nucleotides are TGTGCCAGCAGCTCTGGACGGGGCGGGAGCTCCTACAATGAGCAGTTCTTC. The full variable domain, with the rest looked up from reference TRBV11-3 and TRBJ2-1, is EAGVVQSPRYKIIEKKQPVAFWCNPISGHNTLYWYLQNLGQGPELLIRYENEEAVDDSQLPKDRFSAERLKGVDSTLKIQPAELGDSAVYLCASSSGRGGSSYNEQFFGPGTRLTVL.

The CDR3, as DNA: TGTGCCAGCAGCTTAGGTACACCAAATGGCTACACCTTC. Translated: CASSLGTPNGYTF. V and J are TRBV7-8 and TRBJ1-2; no clear D gene. Germline lookup yields CDR1 SGHVS and CDR2 FQNEAQ. The V and J ends lost 1 base and 6 bases respectively, with 9 bases between them. The CDR3 runs to 13 residues.

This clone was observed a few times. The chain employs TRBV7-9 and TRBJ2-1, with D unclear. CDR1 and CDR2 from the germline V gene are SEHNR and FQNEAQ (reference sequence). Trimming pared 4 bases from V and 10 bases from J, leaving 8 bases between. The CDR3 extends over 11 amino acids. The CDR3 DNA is TGTGCCAGCAGCTCCCCTTCGGAGCAGTTCTTC. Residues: CASSSPSEQFF.

The CDR3 loop is CASSPRDRGPYEQYF. The CDR3 nucleotides read TGTGCCAGCAGTCCCCGGGACAGGGGCCCCTACGAGCAGTACTTC. The genes are TRBV28 and TRBJ2-7, with 10 bases aligning to TRBD1. Unmatched junction bases numbered 6, after V lost 5 bases and J lost 2 bases. The CDR3 is 15 residues long. The germline gives CDR1 MDHEN, CDR2 SYDVKM.

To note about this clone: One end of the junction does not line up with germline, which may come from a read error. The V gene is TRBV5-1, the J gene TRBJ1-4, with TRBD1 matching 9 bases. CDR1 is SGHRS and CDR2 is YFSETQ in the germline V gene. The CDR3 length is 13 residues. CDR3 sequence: CASSSIGGQGWIF. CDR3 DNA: TGCGCCAGCAGCTCCATCGGGGGACAGGGCTGGATTTTT.

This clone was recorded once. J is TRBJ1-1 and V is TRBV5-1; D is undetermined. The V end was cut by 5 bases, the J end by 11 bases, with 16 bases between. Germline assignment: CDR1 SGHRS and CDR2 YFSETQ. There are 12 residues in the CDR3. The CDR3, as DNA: TGCGCCAGCAGACCCGACCGTGGAGGGGCTTTCTTT. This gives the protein CASRPDRGGAFF.

CDR3 DNA sequence: TGCGCCAGCAGCTTGGGGACAGGGGGTACCTACGAGCAGTACTTC. Its protein product is CASSLGTGGTYEQYF. The chain carries TRBV5-1 and TRBJ2-7; 10 nucleotides agree with TRBD1. There are 15 residues in the CDR3. V shed 0 bases and J 2 bases; nucleotides not matched to a gene: 2. Germline V gene lookup returns CDR1 SGHRS and CDR2 YFSETQ.

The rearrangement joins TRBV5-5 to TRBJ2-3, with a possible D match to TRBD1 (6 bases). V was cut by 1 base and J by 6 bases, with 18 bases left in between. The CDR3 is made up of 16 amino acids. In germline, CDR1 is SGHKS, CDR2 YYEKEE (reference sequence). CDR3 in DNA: TGTGCCAGCAGCTTGTCATTGGGGGCCCCATGGGATACGCAGTATTTT. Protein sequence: CASSLSLGAPWDTQYF. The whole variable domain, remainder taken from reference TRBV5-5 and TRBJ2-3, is DAGVTQSPTHLIKTRGQQVTLRCSPISGHKSVSWYQQVLGQGPQFIFQYYEKEERGRGNFPDRFSARQFPNYSSELNVNALLLGDSALYLCASSLSLGAPWDTQYFGPGTRLTVL.

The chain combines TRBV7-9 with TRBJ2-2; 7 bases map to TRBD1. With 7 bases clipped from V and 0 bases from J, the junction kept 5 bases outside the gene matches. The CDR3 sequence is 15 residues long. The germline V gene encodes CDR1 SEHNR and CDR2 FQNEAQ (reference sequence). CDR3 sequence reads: CASIVGTANTGELFF. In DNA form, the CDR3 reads TGTGCCAGCATCGTGGGGACAGCGAACACCGGGGAGCTGTTTTTT.

Here the CDR3 reads CASTSGTGGGYTF. CDR3 nucleotides: TGTGCTTCCACCTCCGGGACAGGGGGTGGCTACACCTTC. The genes are TRBV7-8 and TRBJ1-2, with TRBD1 identical over 11 bases. This CDR3 region has 13 residues. Germline-derived CDR1 and CDR2 are SGHVS and FQNEAQ.

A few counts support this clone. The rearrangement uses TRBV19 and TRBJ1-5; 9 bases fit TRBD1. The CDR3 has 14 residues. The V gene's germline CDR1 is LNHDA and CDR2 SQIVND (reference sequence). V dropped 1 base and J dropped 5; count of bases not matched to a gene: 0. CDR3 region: CASSIGQGDQPQHF. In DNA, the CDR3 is TGTGCCAGTAGTATAGGACAGGGGGATCAGCCCCAGCATTTT.

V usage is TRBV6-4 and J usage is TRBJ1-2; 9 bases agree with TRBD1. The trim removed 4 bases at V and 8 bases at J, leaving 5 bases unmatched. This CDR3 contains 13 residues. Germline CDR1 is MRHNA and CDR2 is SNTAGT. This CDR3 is CASSGTGDGGYTF. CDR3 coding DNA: TGTGCCAGCAGTGGGACAGGGGATGGAGGCTACACCTTC.

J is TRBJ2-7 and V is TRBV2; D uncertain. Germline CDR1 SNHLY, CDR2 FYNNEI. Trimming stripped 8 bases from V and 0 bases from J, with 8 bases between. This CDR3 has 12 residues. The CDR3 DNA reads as TGTGCCAGCTTAGTCAACTCCTACGAGCAGTACTTC. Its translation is CASLVNSYEQYF.

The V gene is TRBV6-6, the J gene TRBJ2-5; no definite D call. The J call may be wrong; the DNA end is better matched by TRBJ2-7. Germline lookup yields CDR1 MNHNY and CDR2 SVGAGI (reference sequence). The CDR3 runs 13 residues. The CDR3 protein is CASSPSPMGEQYF. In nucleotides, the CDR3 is TGTGCCAGCAGTCCCTCTCCGATGGGCGAGCAGTACTTC.

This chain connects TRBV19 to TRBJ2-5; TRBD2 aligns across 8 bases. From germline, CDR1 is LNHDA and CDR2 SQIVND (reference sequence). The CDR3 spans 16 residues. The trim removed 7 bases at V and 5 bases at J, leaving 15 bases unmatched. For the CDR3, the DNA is TGTGCCAGTACCCAGGGAACTAGCGGTCGCGGGGAGACCCAGTACTTC. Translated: CASTQGTSGRGETQYF. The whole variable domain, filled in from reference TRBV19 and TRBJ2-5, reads DGGITQSPKYLFRKEGQNVTLSCEQNLNHDAMYWYRQDPGQGLRLIYYSQIVNDFQKGDIAEGYSVSREKKESFPLTVTSAQKNPTAFYLCASTQGTSGRGETQYFGPGTRLLVL.

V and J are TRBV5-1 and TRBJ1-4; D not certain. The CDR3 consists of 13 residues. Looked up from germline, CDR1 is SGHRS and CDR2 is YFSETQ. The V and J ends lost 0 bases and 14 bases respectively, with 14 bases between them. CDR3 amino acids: CASSLDGFRGLFF. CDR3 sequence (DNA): TGCGCCAGCAGCTTGGATGGGTTCAGAGGTCTGTTTTTT.

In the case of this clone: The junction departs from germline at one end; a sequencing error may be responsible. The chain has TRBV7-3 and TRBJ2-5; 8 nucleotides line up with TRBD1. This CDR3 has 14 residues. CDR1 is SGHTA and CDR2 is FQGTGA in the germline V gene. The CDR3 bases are TGTGCCGGCAGCCCCGGGACAGGCCAAGAGACCCAGTACTTC. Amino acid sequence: CAGSPGTGQETQYF.

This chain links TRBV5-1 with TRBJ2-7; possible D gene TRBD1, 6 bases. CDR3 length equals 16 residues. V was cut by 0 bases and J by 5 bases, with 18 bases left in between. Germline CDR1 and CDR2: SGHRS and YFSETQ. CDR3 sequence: CASSLESGEWRHEQYF. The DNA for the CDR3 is TGCGCCAGCAGCTTGGAATCAGGGGAGTGGAGGCACGAGCAGTACTTC. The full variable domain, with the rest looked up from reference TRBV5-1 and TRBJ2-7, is KAGVTQTPRYLIKTRGQQVTLSCSPISGHRSVSWYQQTPGQGLQFLFEYFSETQRNKGNFPGRFSGRQFSNSRSEMNVSTLELGDSALYLCASSLESGEWRHEQYFGPGTRLTVT.